This T cell receptor (beta chain) derives from a study of glioma-infiltrating T cells. Study-level results: Non-neoplastic patients had below-expected tissue-blood divergence, while all gliomas exceeded expectation. Very few CDR3 sequences were shared between tissue and blood.

TCR alpha and beta CDR3 regions were amplified from RNA using iRepertoire nested multiplex PCR. One-step reverse transcription and amplification started from about 100-400 ng of tissue mRNA or PBMC total RNA. Each CDR3 protein gets one entry after TCRdb re-called the multiplex PCR reads with MiXCR. The data contain over 100,000 distinct CDR3 sequences, 20% to 30% of them singletons. V lost 1 base and J 1 base, leaving 4 bases between the germline ends. The CDR3 spans 13 residues. This clonotype was recorded many times. Its antigen is currently unknown. The chain links TRBV12-3 or TRBV12-4 to TRBJ1-1; no reliable D call. Specimen: glioma tissue, nonneoplastic brain tissue, or PBMCs (not recorded which). The receptor comes from a human donor with low-grade glioma or glioblastoma, undergoing nonglioma brain surgery, or in good health (not recorded which). CDR3: CASSLEQNTEAFF. The DNA for the CDR3 is TGTGCCAGCAGTTTAGAACAGAACACTGAAGCTTTCTTT.